The rows below give T cell receptor beta chains drawn from one sample of a study of shared clonotypes between healthy human individuals. Using immunoSEQ multiplex PCR, the repertoire was profiled, and TCRdb retains in-frame clones only, with some absent. This table holds approximately 2,000,000 clones, roughly 95% found once. Source material: naive CD8+ T cells from PBMCs. These receptors came from a young man in good health. Some clones in this sample may be carry-over from other donors' samples. The conserved cysteine and the conserved F or W are not part of the CDR3 here. Each record gives: V gene, J gene, CDR3 protein.

TRBV27	TRBJ1-1	ASSLRQGGTEAF
TRBV10-3	TRBJ2-5	AISEVSKTQY
TRBV27	TRBJ2-3	ASGNRDLTDTQY
TRBV11-1	TRBJ2-1	ASSSGGSSYNEQF
TRBV19	TRBJ1-1	ASKEGHGTEAF
TRBV4-3	TRBJ2-1	ASSQTPGTSNEQF
TRBV10-3	TRBJ2-7	AIRTGKDYEQY
TRBV27	TRBJ1-5	ASSPREGRSQPQH
TRBV5-1	TRBJ2-7	ASSVELVSRTSRY
TRBV28	TRBJ2-1	ASSLALHTYNEQF
TRBV9	TRBJ2-3	ASSPPGGGTDTQY
TRBV7-9	TRBJ2-1	ASSLTSSYNEQF
TRBV18	TRBJ1-1	ASSPPPGMNTEAF
TRBV27	TRBJ2-1	ASSLSRDRLHNEQF
TRBV11-2	TRBJ1-4	ASSLQFFGEKLF
TRBV13	TRBJ1-1	ASSLRMNTEAF
TRBV28	TRBJ2-5	ASSDRQGVLGETQY
TRBV6-1	TRBJ1-1	ASSERPIHDTEAF
TRBV27	TRBJ1-2	ASSYTGGGDGYT
TRBV2	TRBJ1-2	ASSEPRTKNYGYT
TRBV6-5	TRBJ1-4	ASSYSWTGDEKLF
TRBV2	TRBJ1-4	ASSEALRGFNEKLF
TRBV5-4	TRBJ2-5	ASSLLMGSGLAAWGETQY
TRBV28	TRBJ1-4	ASSFHGTDEKLF
TRBV10-3	TRBJ2-7	AIMAGLGEQY
TRBV28	TRBJ2-2	ASSPGTLNTGELF
TRBV9	TRBJ2-6	ASERGGGANVLT
TRBV5-6	TRBJ2-7	ASSYGQGAYEQY
TRBV9	TRBJ1-2	ASSVEGSGYT
TRBV18	TRBJ2-1	ASSPPGTEQF
TRBV4-1	TRBJ2-3	ASSHEATDTQY
TRBV7-8	TRBJ2-1	ASSHLWARPDEQF
TRBV5-1	TRBJ2-7	ASSVGQGSYEQY
TRBV10-3	TRBJ2-3	AISDGSASTDTQY
TRBV9	TRBJ2-7	ASSGRGDSYEQY
TRBV9	TRBJ2-1	ASSVFGGLTEQF
TRBV6-6	TRBJ2-7	ASGPGGPEQY
TRBV5-6	TRBJ1-2	ASSLDRRDIRGYT
TRBV15	TRBJ2-3	ATSRQSGLAGEADTQY
TRBV7-9	TRBJ2-5	ASRGQGGFLAETQY
TRBV13	TRBJ2-6	ASSPGGFGANVLT
TRBV6-1	TRBJ2-1	ASSEGLGPYNEQF
TRBV28	TRBJ1-1	ASSSRGNTEAF
TRBV27	TRBJ2-6	ASSLSPGSGANVLT
TRBV7-9	TRBJ2-2	ASSPTQNTGELF
TRBV19	TRBJ1-5	ASSIDREEQPQH
TRBV7-3	TRBJ2-1	ASSLTLGQVNEQF
TRBV25-1	TRBJ2-5	ASSELEGTETQY
TRBV7-9	TRBJ2-7	ASSLGSGANYEQY
TRBV19	TRBJ1-5	ASSPRPREQPQH
TRBV7-9	TRBJ1-1	ASRSGGNTEAF
TRBV27	TRBJ2-2	ASSTEAGELF
TRBV28	TRBJ1-5	ASSFPDRGNQPQH
TRBV6-1	TRBJ2-1	ASRDRGVNEQF
TRBV7-6	TRBJ2-3	ASSTWTFTDTQY